The clone carrying this T cell receptor beta chain was seen ten or more times. The antigen is undetermined. The beta constant-region primer was an equimolar mix of two oligonucleotides covering TRBC1 and TRBC2. TCRdb re-analysed the UMI-ligation and nested PCR reads in MiXCR, keeping a single row per CDR3 protein. This sample has some 83,000 distinct CDR3 sequences; around 13% occur once, and the top ten carry approximately 0.94%. The sample originates from a study of naive and memory T cell subsets. V was pared by 8 bases and J by 8 bases, with 21 bases between. This CDR3 has 14 residues. General study results and limits: Diversity fell and Gini index rose from naive through CM, EM, EMRA. In naive cells, over 85% of TCR sequences were seen only once. Expression changes during T cell differentiation may affect RNA-based TCR counts.

The specimen was central memory CD4+ T cells from blood. This receptor was obtained from a human donor in good health. The chain joins TRBV12-3 or TRBV12-4 to TRBJ1-2; D is unresolved. The CDR3 reads CASESDSTKAGYTF. The CDR3 bases are TGTGCCAGCGAGTCGGACTCAACCAAGGCAGGCTACACCTTC.